A single sample gave rise to the 10 T cell receptor beta chains below, sequenced in a study of T cell repertoires in cytomegalovirus infection. TCRdb redid the calling of the reads with MiXCR, one entry per CDR3 protein. Found here are approximately 1,000,000 distinct CDR3 sequences, roughly 30% of them singletons; the top ten hold about 14%. For these receptors, no antigen is known. The sample was cultured CD8+ T cells from PBMCs, taken from culture after CMV antigen stimulation. All receptors come from a human donor in good health (CMV status not recorded). Some clones in this sample may be carry-over from other donors' samples.

The V gene is TRBV20-1, the J gene TRBJ2-7; TRBD1 matches 7 bases. The V and J ends lost 0 bases and 2 bases, in that order; junction bases with no gene match: 4. Germline V gene lookup returns CDR1 DFQATT and CDR2 SNEGSKA (reference sequence). CDR3 size: 14 residues. CDR3: CSARDPTGAYEQYF. Written as DNA, the CDR3 is TGCAGTGCTAGAGACCCAACAGGGGCCTACGAGCAGTACTTC.

V and J are TRBV4-1 and TRBJ2-7; 7 bases map to TRBD1. V shed 4 bases, J shed 6 bases, and the junction held 9 bases outside the gene matches. The germline V gene has CDR1 MGHRA and CDR2 YSYEKL. The CDR3 consists of 14 residues. The CDR3 sequence: CASSLIPDRTEQYF. CDR3 coding DNA: TGCGCCAGCAGCCTCATTCCGGACAGGACCGAGCAGTACTTC.

This clonotype was seen at least ten times. CDR3 sequence reads: CASSHSYNEQFF. CDR3 DNA sequence: TGTGCCAGCAGCCATTCCTACAATGAGCAGTTCTTC. The chain employs TRBV7-8 and TRBJ2-1, with D unclear. V was trimmed by 5 bases and J by 1 base, leaving 3 bases between them. The CDR3 runs 12 residues. The germline V gene has CDR1 SGHVS and CDR2 FQNEAQ.

This clonotype was seen a handful of times. The CDR3 DNA follows: TGCGCCAGCAGCCAAGAATGGGGAAATGAGCAGTTCTTC. Its protein is CASSQEWGNEQFF. V is TRBV4-1 and J is TRBJ2-1; no clear D. V was pared by 0 bases and J by 7 bases, with 7 bases between. Per germline, CDR1 MGHRA and CDR2 YSYEKL. The CDR3 consists of 13 residues.

This clonotype was found many times. The chain combines TRBV7-6 with TRBJ1-1; D call uncertain. The V end lost 5 bases, the J end lost 4 bases, and 14 bases lay between the germline ends. Germline values: CDR1 SGHVS, CDR2 FNYEAQ. The CDR3 contains 14 residues. In DNA form, the CDR3 reads TGTGCCAGCAGCCAACCAGGTTCGGCCACTGAAGCTTTCTTT. This encodes CASSQPGSATEAFF.

On this clonotype itself: Just one base apart from a much larger clone, this may be a read error. The chain links TRBV7-6 to TRBJ2-7; D may be TRBD2 (6 bases). The germline CDR1 and CDR2 sequences are SGHVS and FNYEAQ. The CDR3 spans 14 residues. The CDR3 loop reads CGSSPAGHGYEQYF. CDR3 sequence (DNA): TGTGGCAGCAGCCCAGCGGGCCATGGTTACGAGCAGTACTTC.

The V call is TRBV27, the J call TRBJ2-1, with a possible D match to TRBD2 (5 bases). V lost 0 bases to trimming and J lost 7 bases, with 10 bases between them. The CDR3 runs 14 residues. The germline V gene has CDR1 MNHEY and CDR2 SMNVEV (reference sequence). Written as DNA, the CDR3 is TGTGCCAGCAGTTTATCGAAACGGGGTAATGAGCAGTTCTTC. This gives the protein CASSLSKRGNEQFF.

This clonotype was seen only a few times. The V gene is TRBV6-5, the J gene TRBJ1-1; D remains ambiguous. V shed 2 bases and J shed 0 bases, with 13 bases lying between them. The CDR3 is 16 residues long. The germline gives CDR1 MNHEY, CDR2 SVGAGI. This chain's CDR3 is CASSYTDRRMNTEAFF. CDR3 DNA: TGTGCCAGCAGTTACACGGATCGACGGATGAACACTGAAGCTTTCTTT.

This clonotype was observed many times. V usage is TRBV25-1 and J usage is TRBJ1-5; no definite D call. The CDR3 runs 14 residues. Per germline, CDR1 MGHDK and CDR2 SYGVNS. The V gene lost 5 bases and the J gene lost 2 bases, with 10 bases spanning the gap. The CDR3 loop is CASSRREGNQPQHF. The CDR3 DNA reads as TGTGCCAGCAGTCGTCGAGAGGGCAATCAGCCCCAGCATTTT. The whole variable domain, filled in from reference TRBV25-1 and TRBJ1-5, reads EADIYQTPRYLVIGTGKKITLECSQTMGHDKMYWYQQDPGMELHLIHYSYGVNSTEKGDLSSESTVSRIRTEHFPLTLESARPSHTSQYLCASSRREGNQPQHFGDGTRLSIL.

This chain uses TRBV12-5 with TRBJ2-1; D perhaps matches TRBD1 (6 bases). This CDR3 spans 15 amino acids. V was clipped by 3 bases and J by 6 bases, with 15 bases between them. Germline V gene sequence: CDR1 LGHNT, CDR2 FRNRAP. The CDR3 coding sequence is TGTGCTAGTGGTTTCAGGGGCCCCTCGGGCAATGAGCAGTTCTTC. Its translation is CASGFRGPSGNEQFF.